The 19 T cell receptor beta chains presented below share a single source sample, sequenced in a study of blood T cell repertoires in COVID-19. TCRdb keeps only in-frame clones here, not all; method: immunoSEQ multiplex PCR. The repertoire includes about 180,000 clones, 70% to 90% of them detected once, and 10% to 11% sits in the top ten. The sequenced sample consisted of peripheral blood. The receptors stem from a human donor with active or convalescent COVID-19. The donor label of this sample is uncertain.

The chain has TRBV9 and TRBJ1-5; 7 nucleotides line up with TRBD1. Looked up from germline, CDR1 is SGDLS and CDR2 is YYNGEE. CDR3 length: 15 amino acids. The trim removed 2 bases at V and 0 bases at J, leaving 2 bases unmatched. The CDR3 sequence is CASSVSGGSNQPQHF. In DNA, the CDR3 is TGTGCCAGCAGCGTTTCAGGGGGTAGCAATCAGCCCCAGCATTTT.

The rearrangement uses TRBV19 and TRBJ1-2; 7 bases agree with TRBD1. Trimming at V came to 6 bases and at J to 3 bases, leaving 7 bases not matched to a gene. This CDR3 region has 14 residues. Germline V CDR1 and CDR2: LNHDA, SQIVND (reference sequence). CDR3: CASSQITGDYGYTF. The CDR3 DNA reads TGTGCCAGTAGCCAAATTACAGGGGACTATGGCTACACCTTC.

This clone was observed once. The rearrangement joins TRBV5-4 to TRBJ2-3; no clear D gene. Germline assignment: CDR1 SGHNT and CDR2 YYREEE (reference sequence). The CDR3 has 15 amino acids. V lost 5 bases and J 2 bases, leaving 15 bases between the germline ends. For the CDR3, the DNA is TGTGCCAGCAGGTCGATGGCGGAAGACACAGATACGCAGTATTTT. This codes for CASRSMAEDTDTQYF. The entire variable domain, with the rest obtained from reference TRBV5-4 and TRBJ2-3, is as follows: ETGVTQSPTHLIKTRGQQVTLRCSSQSGHNTVSWYQQALGQGPQFIFQYYREEENGRGNFPPRFSGLQFPNYSSELNVNALELDDSALYLCASRSMAEDTDTQYFGPGTRLTVL.

V is TRBV3-1 (or the pseudogene TRBV3-2) and J is TRBJ2-4, with D perhaps matching TRBD1 (5 bases). Germline V gives CDR1 LGHDT, CDR2 YNNKEL (reference sequence). Trimming removed 1 base at V and 4 bases at J, with 8 bases between. The CDR3 is 14 residues long. Here the CDR3 DNA reads TGTGCCAGCAGCCAAGGGGCAGGGAAAAACATTCAGTACTTC. It specifies CASSQGAGKNIQYF.

In its sample, this clone was seen once. V and J are TRBV5-1 and TRBJ2-7; TRBD2 agrees at 13 bases. The CDR3 is 17 residues long. Trimming took 3 bases from V and 4 from J; bases not matched to a gene: 10. Germline CDR1 and CDR2: SGHRS and YFSETQ. The CDR3 is CASSWKQTSGGWYEQYF. CDR3 DNA: TGCGCCAGCAGCTGGAAGCAGACTAGCGGGGGGTGGTACGAGCAGTACTTC.

The genes are TRBV10-3 and TRBJ1-4, with 9 bases that match TRBD1. Looked up from germline, CDR1 is ENHRY and CDR2 is SYGVKD. The V and J ends lost 6 bases and 7 bases, in that order; junction bases with no gene match: 6. CDR3 length equals 14 residues. Here the CDR3 reads CAISPGQGVEKLFF. The CDR3 DNA sequence: TGTGCCATCAGCCCGGGACAGGGTGTTGAAAAACTGTTTTTT.

This clone was seen a handful of times. The V call is TRBV10-3, the J call TRBJ2-7; 9 bases are a match to TRBD2. Trimming took 3 bases from V and 3 from J; bases not matched to a gene: 6. Germline lookup yields CDR1 ENHRY and CDR2 SYGVKD. CDR3 length: 15 residues. CDR3 residues: CAISDPGLANYEQYF. In nucleotides, the CDR3 is TGTGCCATCAGTGATCCGGGACTAGCAAACTACGAGCAGTACTTC.

In its sample, this clone was seen once. This chain connects TRBV28 to TRBJ1-5; D is uncertain. Germline CDR1 and CDR2: MDHEN and SYDVKM. The CDR3 spans 20 residues. Trimming removed 3 bases from V and 6 bases from J, with 30 bases in between. This CDR3 is CASSFSPGIPRMLLTQPQHF. The DNA for the CDR3 is TGTGCCAGCAGTTTCTCGCCCGGGATACCGCGTATGCTGCTGACTCAGCCCCAGCATTTT.

The chain has TRBV28 and TRBJ1-6, with D possibly matching TRBD1 (6 bases). V lost 6 bases and J lost 10, with 16 bases in between. Germline V gene lookup returns CDR1 MDHEN and CDR2 SYDVKM. The CDR3 runs 14 residues. The CDR3 here is CASSFTGNGSPLHF. CDR3 sequence (DNA): TGTGCCAGCAGCTTTACAGGGAATGGCTCACCCCTCCACTTT.

The genes are TRBV5-1 and TRBJ2-3; TRBD2 agrees at 14 bases. Losses at the gene ends were 3 bases for V and 11 bases for J; bases not matched to a gene: 2. The germline gives CDR1 SGHRS, CDR2 YFSETQ. The CDR3 has 13 residues. CDR3 region: CASSSGTSGGQYF. The CDR3 DNA is TGCGCCAGCAGCTCCGGGACTAGCGGGGGGCAGTATTTT.

This clone was found a few times. The CDR3 nucleotides read TGTGCCAGCAGCTTAGGGCCAGGGGCTATTGGTTCACCCCTCCACTTT. Residues: CASSLGPGAIGSPLHF. This chain links TRBV7-2 with TRBJ1-6; D perhaps matches TRBD1 (6 bases). The CDR3 runs 16 residues. Germline V gene sequence: CDR1 SGHTA, CDR2 FQGNSA. Trimming took off 1 base at V and 9 bases at J, with 16 bases between the two ends.

This rearrangement joins TRBV30 to TRBJ1-1, with D possibly being TRBD1 (6 bases). Deletions cut 3 bases from V and 4 bases from J, with 12 bases between. The CDR3 is 13 residues long. CDR1 GTSNPN and CDR2 SVGIG come from the germline V gene (reference sequence). The CDR3 protein is CAWRRGAITEAFF. CDR3 nucleotide sequence: TGTGCCTGGAGACGGGGGGCTATCACTGAAGCTTTCTTT.

The chain recombines TRBV2 with TRBJ1-1; TRBD1 might be the D (6 bases). This CDR3 spans 14 amino acids. Germline V gene data show CDR1 as SNHLY and CDR2 as FYNNEI. V was trimmed by 1 base and J by 10 bases, leaving 16 bases between them. The CDR3 DNA follows: TGTGCCAGCAGTGAAGATTTGGGGGCAGTCGTAGCTTTCTTT. Protein: CASSEDLGAVVAFF.

The table lists this clone with many counts. The chain couples TRBV11-3 to TRBJ2-7, with D uncertain. CDR3 length: 11 amino acids. V was clipped by 3 bases and J by 6 bases, with 6 bases between them. CDR1 SGHNT and CDR2 YENEEA come from the germline V gene. The CDR3 loop is CASSFNSEQYF. CDR3 bases: TGTGCCAGCAGCTTTAATTCCGAGCAGTACTTC.

The V and J genes are TRBV6-6 and TRBJ2-7; 10 bases map to TRBD2. The CDR3 is 14 amino acids. Germline CDR1 MNHNY, CDR2 SVGAGI (reference sequence). V lost 6 bases to trimming and J lost 7 bases; unmatched junction nucleotides: 9. CDR3 bases: TGTGCCAGCAGACACAGCGGGGGGGCGGTTGAGCAGTACTTC. Protein: CASRHSGGAVEQYF.

This clone was picked up one time. The V and J genes are TRBV27 and TRBJ2-5; TRBD2 matches 13 bases. The CDR3 consists of 19 residues. Germline loops: CDR1 MNHEY, CDR2 SMNVEV (reference sequence). Trimming cost V 0 bases and J 1 base; bases outside gene matches: 8. The CDR3 sequence is CASSLSGLAGVYRQETQYF. In DNA, the CDR3 is TGTGCCAGCAGTTTATCCGGACTAGCGGGAGTATATCGCCAAGAGACCCAGTACTTC.

V and J are TRBV7-2 and TRBJ1-1; 8 bases fit TRBD1. The length of the CDR3 is 15 residues. Trimming took 2 bases from V and 1 from J; bases not matched to a gene: 3. Germline V CDR1 and CDR2: SGHTA, FQGNSA. The CDR3: CASSLQGARNTEAFF. In DNA form, the CDR3 reads TGTGCCAGCAGCTTACAGGGGGCGAGGAACACTGAAGCTTTCTTT.

The chain uses TRBV7-2 and TRBJ2-3; D remains ambiguous. In germline, CDR1 is SGHTA, CDR2 FQGNSA. The CDR3 has 14 residues. The germline V and J ends were trimmed by 1 base and 3 bases, with 8 bases remaining between them. The CDR3 spells CASSLVARTDTQYF. CDR3 DNA sequence: TGTGCCAGCAGCTTAGTGGCGCGGACAGATACGCAGTATTTT.

The chain recombines TRBV27 with TRBJ2-1; 12 positions agree with TRBD2. After removal of 5 bases from V and 8 bases from J, the junction contained 7 bases not matched to a gene. CDR1 MNHEY and CDR2 SMNVEV come from the germline V gene (reference sequence). CDR3 length equals 15 residues. CDR3 DNA: TGTGCCAGCAGTCAACTAGCGGGAGGTGCTGATGAGCAGTTCTTC. Translating gives CASSQLAGGADEQFF.